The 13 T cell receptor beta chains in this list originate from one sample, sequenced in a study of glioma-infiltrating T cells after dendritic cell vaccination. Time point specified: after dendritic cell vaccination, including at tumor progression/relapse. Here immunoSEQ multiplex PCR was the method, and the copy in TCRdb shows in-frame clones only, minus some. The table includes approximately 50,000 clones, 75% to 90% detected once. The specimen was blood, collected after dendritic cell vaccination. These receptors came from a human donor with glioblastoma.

CDR3 loop: CASMSDILEAFF. CDR3 nucleotide sequence: TGTGCCAGCATGTCGGACATTCTTGAAGCTTTCTTT. The chain recombines TRBV7-2 with TRBJ1-1; a weak D match, TRBD1 (5 bases). Trimming shortened V by 7 bases and J by 7 bases, and 13 bases separated the two germline ends. Germline lookup yields CDR1 SGHTA and CDR2 FQGNSA. The length of the CDR3 is 12 residues.

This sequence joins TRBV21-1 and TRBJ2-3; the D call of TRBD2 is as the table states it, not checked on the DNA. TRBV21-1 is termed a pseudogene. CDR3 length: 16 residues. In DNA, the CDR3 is TGTGCCAGCAGGAATGGGACTAGCGGGCGAAGAGATACGCAGTATTTT. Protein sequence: CASRNGTSGRRDTQYF.

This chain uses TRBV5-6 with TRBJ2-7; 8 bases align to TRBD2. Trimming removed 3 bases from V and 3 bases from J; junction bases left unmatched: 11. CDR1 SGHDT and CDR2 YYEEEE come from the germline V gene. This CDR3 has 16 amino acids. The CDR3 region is CASSSQSTSEIYEQYF. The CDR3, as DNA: TGTGCCAGCAGCTCGCAGTCGACTAGCGAAATCTACGAGCAGTACTTC. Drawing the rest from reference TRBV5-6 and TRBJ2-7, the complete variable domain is DAGVTQSPTHLIKTRGQQVTLRCSPKSGHDTVSWYQQALGQGPQFIFQYYEEEERQRGNFPDRFSGHQFPNYSSELNVNALLLGDSALYLCASSSQSTSEIYEQYFGPGTRLTVT.

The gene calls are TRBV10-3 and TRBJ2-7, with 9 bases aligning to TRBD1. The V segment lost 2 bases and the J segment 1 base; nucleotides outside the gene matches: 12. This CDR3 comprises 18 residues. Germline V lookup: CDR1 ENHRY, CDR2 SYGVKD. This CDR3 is CAISEEYYPGTGSYEQYF. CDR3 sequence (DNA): TGTGCCATCAGTGAGGAATATTACCCTGGGACAGGGTCCTACGAGCAGTACTTC.

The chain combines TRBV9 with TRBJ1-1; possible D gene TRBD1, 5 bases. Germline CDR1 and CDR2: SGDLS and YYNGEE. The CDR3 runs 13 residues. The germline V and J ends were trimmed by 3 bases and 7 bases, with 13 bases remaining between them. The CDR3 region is CASSADSPLEAFF. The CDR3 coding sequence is TGTGCCAGCAGCGCCGACAGCCCTCTTGAAGCTTTCTTT.

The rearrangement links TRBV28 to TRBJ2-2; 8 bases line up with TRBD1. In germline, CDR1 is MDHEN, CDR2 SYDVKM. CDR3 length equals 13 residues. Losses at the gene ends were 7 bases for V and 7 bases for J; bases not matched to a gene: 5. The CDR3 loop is CASKQGDFGELFF. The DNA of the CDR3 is TGTGCCAGCAAACAGGGGGATTTCGGGGAGCTGTTTTTT.

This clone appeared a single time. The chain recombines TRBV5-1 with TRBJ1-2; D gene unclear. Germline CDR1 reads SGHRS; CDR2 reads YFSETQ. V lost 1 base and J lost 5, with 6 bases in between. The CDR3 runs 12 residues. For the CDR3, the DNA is TGCGCCAGCAGCTTGTCTTTTTATGGCTACACCTTC. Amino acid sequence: CASSLSFYGYTF.

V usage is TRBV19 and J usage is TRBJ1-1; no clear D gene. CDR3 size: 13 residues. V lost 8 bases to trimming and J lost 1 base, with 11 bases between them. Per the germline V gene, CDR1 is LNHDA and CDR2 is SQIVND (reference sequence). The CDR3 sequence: CASSYSTNTEAFF. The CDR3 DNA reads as TGTGCCAGTTCTTATAGCACGAACACTGAAGCTTTCTTT. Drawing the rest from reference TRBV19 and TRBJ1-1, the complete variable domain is DGGITQSPKYLFRKEGQNVTLSCEQNLNHDAMYWYRQDPGQGLRLIYYSQIVNDFQKGDIAEGYSVSREKKESFPLTVTSAQKNPTAFYLCASSYSTNTEAFFGQGTRLTVV.

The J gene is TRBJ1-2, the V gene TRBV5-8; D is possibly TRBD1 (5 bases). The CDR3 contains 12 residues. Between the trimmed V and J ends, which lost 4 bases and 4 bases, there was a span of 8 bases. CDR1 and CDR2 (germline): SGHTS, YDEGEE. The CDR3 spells CASSPQGYGYTF. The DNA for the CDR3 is TGTGCCAGCAGCCCTCAGGGCTATGGCTACACCTTC. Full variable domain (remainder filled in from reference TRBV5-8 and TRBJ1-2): EAGVTQSPTHLIKTRGQQATLRCSPISGHTSVYWYQQALGLGLQFLLWYDEGEERNRGNFPPRFSGRQFPNYSSELNVNALELEDSALYLCASSPQGYGYTFGSGTRLTVV.

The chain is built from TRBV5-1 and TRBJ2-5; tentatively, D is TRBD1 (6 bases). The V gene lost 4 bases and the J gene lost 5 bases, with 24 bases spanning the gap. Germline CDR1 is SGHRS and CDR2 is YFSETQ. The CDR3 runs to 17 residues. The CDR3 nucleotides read TGCGCCAGCAGCCTTGGGGGCTACAGAGCAAGTGGGGAGACCCAGTACTTC. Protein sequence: CASSLGGYRASGETQYF.

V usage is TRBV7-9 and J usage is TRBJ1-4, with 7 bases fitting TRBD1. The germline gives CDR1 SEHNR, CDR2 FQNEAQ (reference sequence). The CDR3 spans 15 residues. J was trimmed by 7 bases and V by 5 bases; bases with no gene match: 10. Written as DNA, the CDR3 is TGTGCCAGCAGCCCCCCGGGACAGCTGAGTGAAAAACTGTTTTTT. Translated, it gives CASSPPGQLSEKLFF.

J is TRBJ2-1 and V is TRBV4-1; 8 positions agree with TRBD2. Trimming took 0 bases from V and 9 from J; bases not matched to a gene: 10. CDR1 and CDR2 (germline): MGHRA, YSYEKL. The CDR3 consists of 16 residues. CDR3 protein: CASSQEQSGSLREQFF. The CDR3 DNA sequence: TGCGCCAGCAGCCAAGAACAGAGCGGGAGTCTTCGTGAGCAGTTCTTC.

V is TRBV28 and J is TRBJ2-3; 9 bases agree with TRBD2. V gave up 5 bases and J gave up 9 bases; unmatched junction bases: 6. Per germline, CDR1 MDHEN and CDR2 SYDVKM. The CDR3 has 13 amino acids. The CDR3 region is CASSPGTSSTQYF. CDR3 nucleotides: TGTGCCAGCAGTCCCGGGACTAGCAGCACGCAGTATTTT.